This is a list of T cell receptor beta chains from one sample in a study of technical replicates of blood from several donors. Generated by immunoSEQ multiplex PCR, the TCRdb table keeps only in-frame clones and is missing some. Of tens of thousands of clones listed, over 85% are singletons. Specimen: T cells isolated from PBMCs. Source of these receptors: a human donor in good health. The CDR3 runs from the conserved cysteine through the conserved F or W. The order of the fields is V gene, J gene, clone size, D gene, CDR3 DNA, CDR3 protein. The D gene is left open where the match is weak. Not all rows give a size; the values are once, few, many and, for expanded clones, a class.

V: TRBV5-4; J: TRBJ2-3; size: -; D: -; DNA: TGTGCCAGCAGCCGCCGCGGGGGCATCTACACGGATACGCAGTATTTT; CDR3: CASSRRGGIYTDTQYF
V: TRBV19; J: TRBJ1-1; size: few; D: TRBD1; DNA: TGTGCCTTCATCGAGGGACAGAAAGACTGGGCGAACACTGAAGCTTTCTTT; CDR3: CAFIEGQKDWANTEAFF
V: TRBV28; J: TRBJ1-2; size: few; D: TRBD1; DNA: TGTGCCAGCAGTCCTTTATTACCGGGACAGGGGGCAGAAGGCTACACCTTC; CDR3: CASSPLLPGQGAEGYTF
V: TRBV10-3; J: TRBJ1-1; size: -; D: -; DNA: TGTGCCATCAGTGAGTACCATATGGGGAGGTTTAGCCCAGCTTTCTTT; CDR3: CAISEYHMGRFSPAFF
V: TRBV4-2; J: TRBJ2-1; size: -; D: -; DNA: TGTGCCAGCAGCCAAGTTAGCGGTGACAGCTCCTACAATGAGCAGTTCTTC; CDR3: CASSQVSGDSSYNEQFF
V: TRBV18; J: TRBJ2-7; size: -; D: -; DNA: TGTGCCAGCTCACCAATGACAGAGTACGAGCAGTACTTC; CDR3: CASSPMTEYEQYF
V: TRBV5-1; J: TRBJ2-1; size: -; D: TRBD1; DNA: TGCGCCAGCAGCGAGGGGACAGTGGCCAATGAGCAGTTCTTC; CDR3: CASSEGTVANEQFF
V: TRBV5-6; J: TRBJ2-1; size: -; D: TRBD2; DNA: TGTGCCAGCAGCTTGCTGACTAGCGACTACAATGAGCAGTTCTTC; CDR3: CASSLLTSDYNEQFF
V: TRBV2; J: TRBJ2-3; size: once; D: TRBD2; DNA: TGTGCCAGCAGATCAAACGGACTAGCGGGAGATACGCAGTATTTT; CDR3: CASRSNGLAGDTQYF
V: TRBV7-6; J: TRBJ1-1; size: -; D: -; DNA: TGTGCCAGCAGCCTTTATACGGGGATGAACACTGAAGCTTTCTTT; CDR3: CASSLYTGMNTEAFF
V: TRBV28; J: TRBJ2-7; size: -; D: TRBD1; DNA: TGTGCCAGCAGTTTGCCCCACAGGGGCTACGAGCAGTACTTC; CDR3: CASSLPHRGYEQYF
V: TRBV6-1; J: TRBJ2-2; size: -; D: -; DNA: TGTGCCAGCAGCCGGAGCACCGGGGAGCTGTTTTTT; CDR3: CASSRSTGELFF
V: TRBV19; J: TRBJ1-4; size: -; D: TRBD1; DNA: TGTGCCAGTAGTAGCGGGGGACAGGGAAATGAAAAACTGTTTTTT; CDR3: CASSSGGQGNEKLFF
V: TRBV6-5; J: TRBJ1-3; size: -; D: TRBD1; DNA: TGTGCCAGCAGCCCCGGGACAGGCTCTGGAAACACCATATATTTT; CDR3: CASSPGTGSGNTIYF
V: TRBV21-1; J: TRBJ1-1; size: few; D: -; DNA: TGTGCCAGCAGCGCCCCGGGACAGGGCCACACTGAAGCTTTCTTT; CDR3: CASSAPGQGHTEAFF
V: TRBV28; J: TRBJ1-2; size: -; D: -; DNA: TGTGCCAGCAGCCTAACAGGGTTGGGTGGCTACACCTTC; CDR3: CASSLTGLGGYTF
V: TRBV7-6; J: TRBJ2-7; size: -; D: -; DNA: TGTGCCAGCAGCTTAGGGCCCTTGGACAGTGGCTCCTACGAGCAGTACTTC; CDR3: CASSLGPLDSGSYEQYF
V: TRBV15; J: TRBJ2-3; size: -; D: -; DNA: TGTGCCACCAGCAGTTATAGGAGGCCGACAGATACGCAGTATTTT; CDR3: CATSSYRRPTDTQYF
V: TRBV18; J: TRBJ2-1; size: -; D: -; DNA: TGTGCCAGCTCACCACCAGCTACCCTCAATGAGCAGTTCTTC; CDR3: CASSPPATLNEQFF
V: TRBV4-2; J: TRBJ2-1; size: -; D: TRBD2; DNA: TGTGCCAGCAGCCAAGAGGGACTAGCGGACAATGAGCAGTTCTTC; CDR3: CASSQEGLADNEQFF
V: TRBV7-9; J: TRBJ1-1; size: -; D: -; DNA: TGTGCCAGCAGCTTAGTCGGACAGCCCGGGGTTTTCTTT; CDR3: CASSLVGQPGVFF
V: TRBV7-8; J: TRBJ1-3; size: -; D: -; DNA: TGTGCCAGCAGCTTATACAGGGGAAACACCATATATTTT; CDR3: CASSLYRGNTIYF
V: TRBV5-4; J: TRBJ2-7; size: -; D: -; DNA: TGTGCCAGCAGCCCCGAGTGGGACACAAAGCTCTACGAGCAGTACTTC; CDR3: CASSPEWDTKLYEQYF
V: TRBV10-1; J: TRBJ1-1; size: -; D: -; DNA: TGCGCCAGCGTACTCAATGAAGCTTTCTTT; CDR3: CASVLNEAFF
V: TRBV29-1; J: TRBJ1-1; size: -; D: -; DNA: TGCAGCGCATCGACAGTTATGAACACTGAAGCTTTCTTT; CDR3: CSASTVMNTEAFF
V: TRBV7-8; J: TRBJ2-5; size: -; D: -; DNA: TGTGCCAGCAGCTTACCTGAGTATGGGACACCCATTAGGGAGACCCAGTACTTC; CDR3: CASSLPEYGTPIRETQYF